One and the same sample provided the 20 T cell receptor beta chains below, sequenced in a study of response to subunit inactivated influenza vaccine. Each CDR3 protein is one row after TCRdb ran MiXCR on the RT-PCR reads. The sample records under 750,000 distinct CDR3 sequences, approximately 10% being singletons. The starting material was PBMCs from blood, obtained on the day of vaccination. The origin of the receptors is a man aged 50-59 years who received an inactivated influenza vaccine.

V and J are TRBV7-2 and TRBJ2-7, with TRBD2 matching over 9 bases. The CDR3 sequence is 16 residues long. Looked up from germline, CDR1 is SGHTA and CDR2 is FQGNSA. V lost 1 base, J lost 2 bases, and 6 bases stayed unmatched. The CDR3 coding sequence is TGTGCCAGCAGCTTAGTAGGTAGCGGGAGTCCCTACGAGCAGTACTTC. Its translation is CASSLVGSGSPYEQYF.

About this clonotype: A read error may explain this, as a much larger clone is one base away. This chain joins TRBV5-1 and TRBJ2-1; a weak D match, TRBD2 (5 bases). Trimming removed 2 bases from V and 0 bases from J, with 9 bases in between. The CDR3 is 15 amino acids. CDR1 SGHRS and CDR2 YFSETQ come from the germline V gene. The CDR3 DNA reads TGCGCCAGCAGCTTAACGGGGATCTCCTACAATGAGCAGTTCTTC. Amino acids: CASSLTGISYNEQFF.

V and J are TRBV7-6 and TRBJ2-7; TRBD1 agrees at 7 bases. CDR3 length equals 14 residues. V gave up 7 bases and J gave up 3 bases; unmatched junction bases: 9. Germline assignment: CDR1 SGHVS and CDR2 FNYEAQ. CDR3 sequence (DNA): TGTGCCAGCAACAGGGGCCCGAATGACTACGAGCAGTACTTC. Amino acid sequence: CASNRGPNDYEQYF.

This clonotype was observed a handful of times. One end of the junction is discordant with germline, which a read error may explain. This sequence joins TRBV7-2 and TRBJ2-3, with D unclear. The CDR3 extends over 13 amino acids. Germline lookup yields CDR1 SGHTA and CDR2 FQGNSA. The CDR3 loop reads CASSLGSPLYMDF. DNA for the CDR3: TGTGCCAGCAGCTTAGGGAGTCCCCTGTATATGGATTTT.

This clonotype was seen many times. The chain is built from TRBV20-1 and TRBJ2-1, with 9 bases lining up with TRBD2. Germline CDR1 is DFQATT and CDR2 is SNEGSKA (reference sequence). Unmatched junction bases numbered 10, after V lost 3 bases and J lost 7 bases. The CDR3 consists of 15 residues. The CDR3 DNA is TGCAGTGCTAGTTACGGCGGGGGGGCTGTAAATGAGCAGTTCTTC. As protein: CSASYGGGAVNEQFF.

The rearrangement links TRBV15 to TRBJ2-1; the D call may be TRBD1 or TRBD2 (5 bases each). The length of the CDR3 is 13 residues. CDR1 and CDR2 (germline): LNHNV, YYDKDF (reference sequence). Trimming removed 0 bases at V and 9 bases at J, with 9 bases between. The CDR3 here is CATSRDREFEQFF. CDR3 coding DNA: TGTGCCACCAGCAGAGACAGGGAGTTTGAGCAGTTCTTC.

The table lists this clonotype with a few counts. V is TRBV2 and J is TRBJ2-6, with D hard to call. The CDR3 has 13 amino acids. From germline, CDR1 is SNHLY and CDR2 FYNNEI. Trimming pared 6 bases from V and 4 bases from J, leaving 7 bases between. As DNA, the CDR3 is TGTGCCAGCAGGGGTGAAGGGGCCAACGTCCTGACTTTC. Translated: CASRGEGANVLTF.

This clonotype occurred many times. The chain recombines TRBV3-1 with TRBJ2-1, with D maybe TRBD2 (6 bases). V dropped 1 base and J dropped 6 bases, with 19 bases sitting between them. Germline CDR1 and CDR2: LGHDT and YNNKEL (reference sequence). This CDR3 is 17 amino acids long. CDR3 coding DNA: TGTGCCAGCAGCCAAGCCCCGCTGACTACTAGCCCCAATGAGCAGTTCTTC. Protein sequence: CASSQAPLTTSPNEQFF.

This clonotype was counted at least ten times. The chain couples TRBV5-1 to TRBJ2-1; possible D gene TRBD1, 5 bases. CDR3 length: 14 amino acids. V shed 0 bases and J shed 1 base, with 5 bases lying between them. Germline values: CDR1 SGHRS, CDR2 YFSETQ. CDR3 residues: CASSLGQSYNEQFF. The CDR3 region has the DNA TGCGCCAGCAGCTTGGGACAGTCCTACAATGAGCAGTTCTTC.

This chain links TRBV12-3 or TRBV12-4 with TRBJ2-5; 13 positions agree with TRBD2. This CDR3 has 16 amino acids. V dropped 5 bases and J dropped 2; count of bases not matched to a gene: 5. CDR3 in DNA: TGTGCCAGCAGTCTGGGACTAGCGGGGCATCAAGAGACCCAGTACTTC. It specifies CASSLGLAGHQETQYF.

CDR3: CASSEALPGGTAYLGDGLTETQYF. The CDR3 region has the DNA TGTGCCAGCAGTGAAGCGCTTCCAGGCGGGACTGCATATTTGGGTGATGGGCTGACGGAGACCCAGTACTTC. This chain links TRBV2 with TRBJ2-5, with D maybe TRBD2 (6 bases). CDR1 and CDR2 from the germline V gene are SNHLY and FYNNEI. With 0 bases removed from V and 5 bases from J, the gap between germline ends came to 40 bases. The CDR3 extends over 24 amino acids.

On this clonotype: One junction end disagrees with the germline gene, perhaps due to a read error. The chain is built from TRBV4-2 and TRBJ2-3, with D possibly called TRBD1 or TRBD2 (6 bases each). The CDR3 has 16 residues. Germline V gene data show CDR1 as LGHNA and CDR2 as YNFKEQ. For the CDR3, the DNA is TGCGCCAGCAGCCAAGATTCGGGGGCCGGCACAGATACGCAGTATTTT. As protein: CASSQDSGAGTDTQYF.

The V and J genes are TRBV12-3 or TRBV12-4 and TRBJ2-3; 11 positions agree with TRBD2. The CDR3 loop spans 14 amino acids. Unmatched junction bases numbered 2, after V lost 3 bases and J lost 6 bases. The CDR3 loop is CASSFSGGADTQYF. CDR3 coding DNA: TGTGCCAGCAGTTTTAGCGGGGGGGCTGATACGCAGTATTTT.

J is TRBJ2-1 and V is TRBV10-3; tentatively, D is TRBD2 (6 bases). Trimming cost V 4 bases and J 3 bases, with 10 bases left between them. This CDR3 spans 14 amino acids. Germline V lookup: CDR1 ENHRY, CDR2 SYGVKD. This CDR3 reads CAISVEGSYNEQFF. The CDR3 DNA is TGTGCCATCAGTGTGGAGGGCAGCTACAATGAGCAGTTCTTC.

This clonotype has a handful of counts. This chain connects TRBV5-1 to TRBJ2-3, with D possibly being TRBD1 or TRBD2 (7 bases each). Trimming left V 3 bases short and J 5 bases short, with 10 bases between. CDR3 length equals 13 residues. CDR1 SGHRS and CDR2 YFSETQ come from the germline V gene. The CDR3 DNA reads TGCGCCAGCAGCTCCAGGGGGGGAGATACGCAGTATTTT. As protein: CASSSRGGDTQYF.

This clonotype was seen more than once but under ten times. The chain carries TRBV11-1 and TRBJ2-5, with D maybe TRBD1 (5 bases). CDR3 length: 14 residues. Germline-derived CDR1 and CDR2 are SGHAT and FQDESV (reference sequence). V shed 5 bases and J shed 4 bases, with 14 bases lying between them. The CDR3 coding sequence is TGTGCCAGCAGCCCCCGAACAGGACCAGAGACCCAGTACTTC. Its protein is CASSPRTGPETQYF.

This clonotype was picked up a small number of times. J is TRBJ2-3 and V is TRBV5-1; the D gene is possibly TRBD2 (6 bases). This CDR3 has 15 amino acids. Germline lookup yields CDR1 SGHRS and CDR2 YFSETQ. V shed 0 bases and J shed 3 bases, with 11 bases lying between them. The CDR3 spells CASSLAPGATDTQYF. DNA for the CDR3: TGCGCCAGCAGCTTGGCCCCGGGAGCGACAGATACGCAGTATTTT.

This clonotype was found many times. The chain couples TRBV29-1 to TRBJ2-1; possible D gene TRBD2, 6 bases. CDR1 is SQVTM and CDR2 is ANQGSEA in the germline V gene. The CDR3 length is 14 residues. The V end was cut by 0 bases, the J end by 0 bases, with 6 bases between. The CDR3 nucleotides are TGCAGCGTTGAAGACGGGAGCTCCTACAATGAGCAGTTCTTC. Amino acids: CSVEDGSSYNEQFF.

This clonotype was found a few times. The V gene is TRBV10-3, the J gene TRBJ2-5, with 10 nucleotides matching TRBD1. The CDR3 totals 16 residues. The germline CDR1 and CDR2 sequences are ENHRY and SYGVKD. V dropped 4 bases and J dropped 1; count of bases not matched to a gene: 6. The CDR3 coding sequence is TGTGCCATCAGTGCAGCGACAGGGGGCCCCCAAGAGACCCAGTACTTC. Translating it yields CAISAATGGPQETQYF.

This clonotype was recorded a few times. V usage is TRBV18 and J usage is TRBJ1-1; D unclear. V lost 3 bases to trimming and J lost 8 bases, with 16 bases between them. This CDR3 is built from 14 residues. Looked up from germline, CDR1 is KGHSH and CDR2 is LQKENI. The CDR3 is CASSPKISGVEAFF. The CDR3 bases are TGTGCCAGCTCACCCAAAATAAGCGGGGTAGAAGCTTTCTTT. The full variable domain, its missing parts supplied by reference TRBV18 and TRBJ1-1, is NAGVMQNPRHLVRRRGQEARLRCSPMKGHSHVYWYRQLPEEGLKFMVYLQKENIIDESGMPKERFSAEFPKEGPSILRIQQVVRGDSAAYFCASSPKISGVEAFFGQGTRLTVV.